These T cell receptor beta chains were read from a single sample in a study of vaccination and CD4 T cells after COVID-19. TCRdb used MiXCR to reprocess the PCR reads, holding one entry per CDR3 protein. The sample lists 9,000 to 10,000 distinct CDR3 sequences, roughly 28% occurring once. These receptors have no known antigen. The sequencing input was CD4+ T cells from blood, cultured in vitro. All receptors derive from a human donor in good health. CDR3s include the opening cysteine and the closing phenylalanine or tryptophan. The D gene is left open where the match is weak. Not all rows give a size; the values are once, few, many and, for expanded clones, a class.

clone_size	v_call	j_call	d_call	cdr3_aa	cdr3_nt
.	TRBV20-1	TRBJ2-1	.	CSARDSRLQDEQFF	TGCAGTGCTAGAGATTCCCGGCTTCAGGATGAGCAGTTCTTC
.	TRBV19	TRBJ1-5	.	CASSILGARNQPQHF	TGTGCCAGTAGTATACTAGGGGCGCGAAATCAGCCCCAGCATTTT
.	TRBV6-5	TRBJ2-7	TRBD1	CASSYRGDRAFSYEQYF	TGTGCCAGCAGTTACCGAGGGGACAGGGCCTTCTCCTACGAGCAGTACTTC
.	TRBV20-1	TRBJ2-5	TRBD1	CSASVRTGGAETQYF	TGCAGTGCTAGTGTTAGGACAGGGGGAGCAGAGACCCAGTACTTC
few	TRBV7-8	TRBJ2-5	.	CASSLAGLQETQYF	TGTGCCAGCAGCTTAGCGGGACTCCAAGAGACCCAGTACTTC
.	TRBV6-5	TRBJ2-7	.	CASSYLGLRYF	TGTGCCAGCAGTTACTTGGGACTGCGGTACTTC
.	TRBV6-2/TRBV6-3	TRBJ2-2	TRBD1	CASSYSRTGLQIGELFF	TGTGCCAGCAGTTACTCGAGGACAGGGTTACAGATCGGGGAGCTGTTTTTT
.	TRBV20-1	TRBJ2-5	TRBD2	CSARGGTSGIVTQYF	TGCAGTGCTAGAGGCGGGACTAGCGGGATTGTGACCCAGTACTTC
.	TRBV18	TRBJ1-2	.	CASSSTPGVGYTF	TGTGCCAGCTCATCTACTCCAGGGGTTGGCTACACCTTC
few	TRBV20-1	TRBJ1-2	.	CSASGPAGYTF	TGCAGTGCTAGCGGACCCGCTGGCTACACCTTC
.	TRBV11-2	TRBJ2-7	.	CASSNRVTFSYEQYF	TGTGCCAGCAGCAACAGGGTAACGTTCTCCTACGAGCAGTACTTC
few	TRBV7-2	TRBJ1-6	.	CASSAAGGLWGLDSLSPLHF	TGTGCCAGCAGCGCAGCCGGAGGGCTTTGGGGTCTTGATTCCCTTTCACCCCTCCACTTT
.	TRBV19	TRBJ1-3	.	CASSILGNTIYF	TGTGCCAGTAGTATTCTGGGAAACACCATATATTTT
.	TRBV19	TRBJ2-1	.	CASSPLRGSEQFF	TGTGCCAGTAGCCCACTTCGGGGTAGTGAGCAGTTCTTC